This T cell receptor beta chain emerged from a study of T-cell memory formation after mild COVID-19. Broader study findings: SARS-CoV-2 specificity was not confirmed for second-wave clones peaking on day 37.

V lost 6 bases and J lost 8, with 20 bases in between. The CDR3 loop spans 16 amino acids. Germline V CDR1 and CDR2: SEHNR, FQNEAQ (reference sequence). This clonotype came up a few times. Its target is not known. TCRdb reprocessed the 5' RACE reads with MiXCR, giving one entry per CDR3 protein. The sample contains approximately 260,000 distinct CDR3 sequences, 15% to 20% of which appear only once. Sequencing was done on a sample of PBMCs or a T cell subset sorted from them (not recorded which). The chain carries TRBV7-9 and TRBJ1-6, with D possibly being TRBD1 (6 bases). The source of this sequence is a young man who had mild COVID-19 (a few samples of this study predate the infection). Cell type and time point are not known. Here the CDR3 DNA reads TGTGCCAGCAGGATGCGGACAGCCGTTGGGGATTCACCCCTCCACTTT. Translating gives CASRMRTAVGDSPLHF.